The present TCR beta chain was sequenced within a study of blood T cell repertoires in COVID-19. Profiling relied on immunoSEQ multiplex PCR, and the TCRdb table lists in-frame clones only, not all of them. The sample yields a few hundred thousand clones, about 87% seen once. CDR1 LNHDA and CDR2 SQIVND come from the germline V gene (reference sequence). Trimming removed 5 bases from V and 0 bases from J, with 14 bases in between. The length of the CDR3 is 17 residues. This TCR came from a woman aged 25-40 years with COVID-19, enrolled during active disease. Sequencing was done on a sample of peripheral blood. The gene calls are TRBV19 and TRBJ2-6, with D tentatively TRBD2 (6 bases). CDR3 sequence reads: CASSLGGQSSGANVLTF. CDR3 nucleotides: TGTGCCAGTAGTTTGGGGGGTCAGAGCTCTGGGGCCAACGTCCTGACTTTC.